A single sample is the source of the 21 T cell receptor beta chains below, sequenced in a study of human T cells and chemical hapten exposure. One entry per CDR3 protein, called by TCRdb with MiXCR from the RACE reads. The table lists approximately 60,000 distinct CDR3 sequences, roughly 12% of them singletons. Time point given: pre-sensitization, week 0. The treatment denotes: therapeutic diphenylcyclopropenone sensitization with weekly scalp DPC. The input for sequencing was whole blood, taken in connection with sensitization to the hapten diphenylcyclopropenone (DPC). The receptor source for this set is a middle-aged woman with alopecia areata. Some clones in this sample may be carry-over from other donors' samples.

The rearrangement joins TRBV3-1 to TRBJ1-2; the match to TRBD1 covers 7 bases. This CDR3 contains 13 residues. The germline V gene has CDR1 LGHDT and CDR2 YNNKEL (reference sequence). V was clipped by 2 bases and J by 6 bases; unmatched bases: 3. Here the CDR3 reads CASSQLGGDGYTF. As DNA, the CDR3 is TGTGCCAGCAGCCAACTAGGGGGCGATGGCTACACCTTC.

In its sample, this clonotype was seen many times. V usage is TRBV29-1 and J usage is TRBJ2-7, with D perhaps being TRBD1 or TRBD2 (5 bases each). The CDR3 is 12 amino acids. Germline V gene data show CDR1 as SQVTM and CDR2 as ANQGSEA. V lost 4 bases and J 2 bases, leaving 9 bases between the germline ends. In DNA form, the CDR3 reads TGCAGCGTTGTTCAGGGACCCTACGAGCAGTACTTC. Amino acids: CSVVQGPYEQYF.

CDR3 coding DNA: TGTGCCAGCAGTTACTTGCTAGCGGCAAATGAGCAGTTCTTC. It is translated as CASSYLLAANEQFF. The chain recombines TRBV6-2 or TRBV6-3 with TRBJ2-1; 7 nucleotides align to TRBD2. The CDR3 consists of 14 residues. Trimming cost V 1 base and J 7 bases; bases outside gene matches: 4. Germline-derived CDR1 and CDR2 are MNHEY and SVGEGT.

The rearrangement links TRBV7-8 to TRBJ1-1; D not resolved. Trimming pared 2 bases from V and 7 bases from J, leaving 8 bases between. This CDR3 comprises 12 residues. CDR1 SGHVS and CDR2 FQNEAQ come from the germline V gene. The CDR3 DNA sequence: TGTGCCAGCAGCTTACGGGGAGTTGAAGCTTTCTTT. Residues: CASSLRGVEAFF.

The chain recombines TRBV29-1 with TRBJ2-7, with 9 bases identical to TRBD1. This CDR3 has 11 amino acids. V lost 7 bases, J lost 4 bases, and 2 bases stayed unmatched. Germline assignment: CDR1 SQVTM and CDR2 ANQGSEA. As DNA, the CDR3 is TGCAGCGCGGGGACAGGGTACGAGCAGTACTTC. This codes for CSAGTGYEQYF.

In its sample, this clonotype was seen many times. V gene TRBV13 combines with J gene TRBJ1-1, with D unresolved. Germline CDR1 reads PRHDT; CDR2 reads FYEKMQ (reference sequence). This CDR3 has 12 amino acids. V lost 3 bases, J lost 6 bases, and 8 bases lay in between. Written as DNA, the CDR3 is TGTGCCAGCAGCTTCCCAACCCCTGAAGCTTTCTTT. This encodes CASSFPTPEAFF.

This clonotype was seen at least ten times. The CDR3 DNA sequence: TGTGCCAGCAGTTTAAAGGCGGCCGCGAAAGCTTTCTTT. Translation: CASSLKAAAKAFF. The rearrangement joins TRBV12-3 or TRBV12-4 to TRBJ1-1; unclear D gene. The CDR3 has 13 amino acids. Trimming left V 2 bases short and J 9 bases short, with 13 bases between.

This clonotype was found many times. V is TRBV6-4 and J is TRBJ2-1, with TRBD2 matching 9 bases. There are 14 residues in the CDR3. Per germline, CDR1 MRHNA and CDR2 SNTAGT. J lost 6 bases, V lost 7 bases, and 7 bases had no gene match. CDR3 sequence: CASTAGGEANEQFF. The CDR3 DNA is TGTGCCAGCACCGCGGGAGGGGAGGCCAATGAGCAGTTCTTC.

This clonotype was counted a few times. The chain has TRBV28 and TRBJ1-5, with no clear D. V was shortened by 5 bases and J by 4 bases, with 6 bases between the two germline ends. Looked up from germline, CDR1 is MDHEN and CDR2 is SYDVKM. The CDR3 consists of 12 residues. The CDR3 region is CASSSWNQPQHF. The CDR3 DNA sequence: TGTGCCAGCAGTAGTTGGAATCAGCCCCAGCATTTT.

This rearrangement joins TRBV3-1 to TRBJ2-3; D is undetermined. V gave up 0 bases and J gave up 5 bases, with 6 bases separating them. The CDR3 spans 13 residues. Germline lookup yields CDR1 LGHDT and CDR2 YNNKEL (reference sequence). CDR3 region: CASSQDERDTQYF. The CDR3 nucleotides are TGTGCCAGCAGCCAAGACGAGCGAGATACGCAGTATTTT.

This clonotype was observed a few times. A junction end diverges from the germline sequence, so it may reflect a read error. This chain links TRBV7-2 with TRBJ2-5; TRBD2 agrees at 10 bases. The germline CDR1 and CDR2 sequences are SGHTA and FQGNSA. This CDR3 is 16 amino acids long. The CDR3 region has the DNA TGTGCCAGCAGTTTAGGAGCGGGGGGGCCCGGAGAGACCCAGTACTTC. Residues: CASSLGAGGPGETQYF. The full variable domain, completed using reference TRBV7-2 and TRBJ2-5, is GAGVSQSPSNKVTEKGKDVELRCDPISGHTALYWYRQSLGQGLEFLIYFQGNSAPDKSGLPSDRFSAERTGGSVSTLTIQRTQQEDSAVYLCASSLGAGGPGETQYFGPGTRLLVL.

This clonotype showed up just a few times. This sequence joins TRBV6-2 or TRBV6-3 and TRBJ2-5; 10 nucleotides match TRBD2. The germline V gene has CDR1 MNHEY and CDR2 SVGEGT. Trimming cost V 0 bases and J 0 bases; bases outside gene matches: 7. The CDR3 covers 18 residues. Written as DNA, the CDR3 is TGTGCCAGCAGTTACTCCCCGACTAGCGGGCGACACCAAGAGACCCAGTACTTC. The encoded protein is CASSYSPTSGRHQETQYF.

This clonotype was detected ten times or more. V usage is TRBV11-2 and J usage is TRBJ2-7; D may be TRBD1 (5 bases). The CDR3 has 13 amino acids. The germline V gene encodes CDR1 SGHAT and CDR2 FQNNGV. Trimming removed 4 bases from V and 4 bases from J, with 11 bases in between. The CDR3 loop is CASSSTSGYEQYF. CDR3 bases: TGTGCCAGCAGCTCAACCTCAGGGTACGAGCAGTACTTC.

This clonotype was observed a few times. CDR3 coding DNA: TGTGCCAGCAGTTACCGGAAATTTTCTAGCACAGATACGCAGTATTTT. It is translated as CASSYRKFSSTDTQYF. The chain combines TRBV6-5 with TRBJ2-3; D gene ambiguous. In germline, CDR1 is MNHEY, CDR2 SVGAGI. Trimming took 2 bases from V and 0 from J, leaving 12 bases between them. The CDR3 is 16 amino acids.

Of note for this clonotype: With a much larger clone just one base away, this may be a read error. This chain links TRBV19 with TRBJ1-2; tentative D call: TRBD1 (6 bases). V lost 7 bases and J lost 0, with 15 bases in between. The CDR3 runs to 15 residues. Per the germline V gene, CDR1 is LNHDA and CDR2 is SQIVND (reference sequence). The CDR3 DNA sequence: TGTGCCAGTAACCTACTCGGACAGACTAACTATGGCTACACCTTC. Amino acids: CASNLLGQTNYGYTF.

In its sample, this clonotype was seen a few times. The chain is built from TRBV4-1 and TRBJ1-1; 8 bases are a match to TRBD1. The ends lost 0 bases at V and 0 bases at J; junction bases unmatched: 6. This CDR3 comprises 17 residues. The germline V gene encodes CDR1 MGHRA and CDR2 YSYEKL. The CDR3 loop is CASSQERGQAVNTEAFF. CDR3 nucleotide sequence: TGCGCCAGCAGCCAAGAAAGGGGACAGGCGGTGAACACTGAAGCTTTCTTT.

As to this clonotype: A much larger clone sits a single nucleotide away, making a read error possible. The chain couples TRBV6-5 to TRBJ1-1; D possibly corresponds to TRBD1 (6 bases). From germline, CDR1 is MNHEY and CDR2 SVGAGI. V lost 2 bases to trimming and J lost 10 bases, with 14 bases between them. The CDR3 has 13 residues. CDR3 DNA sequence: TGTGCCAGCAGTTACCCAAGGGGGGTGGTAGCTTTCTTT. Translated, it gives CASSYPRGVVAFF.

The table lists this clonotype with a few counts. V usage is TRBV7-2 and J usage is TRBJ2-2; D may correspond to TRBD1 or TRBD2 (6 bases each). Germline V gene data show CDR1 as SGHTA and CDR2 as FQGNSA. The CDR3 contains 14 residues. Trimming removed 5 bases from V and 3 bases from J, with 10 bases in between. CDR3 DNA: TGTGCCAGCAGCCCGGGGGCCCACACCGGGGAGCTGTTTTTT. Translation gives CASSPGAHTGELFF.

The rearrangement joins TRBV7-2 to TRBJ1-2; perhaps TRBD1 as D (5 bases). The V gene lost 3 bases and the J gene lost 2 bases, with 13 bases spanning the gap. Germline CDR1 and CDR2: SGHTA and FQGNSA. The CDR3 runs to 15 residues. CDR3 sequence: CASSFDSNLNYGYTF. CDR3 DNA: TGTGCCAGCAGCTTCGACAGCAATTTGAACTATGGCTACACCTTC.

This chain uses TRBV11-3 with TRBJ1-1; a weak D match, TRBD1 (5 bases). The CDR3 is 12 residues long. Trimming took 4 bases from V and 7 from J, leaving 10 bases between them. Germline CDR1 SGHNT, CDR2 YENEEA. CDR3 in amino acids: CASSSGPNEAFF. The CDR3 region has the DNA TGTGCCAGCAGCTCAGGGCCTAATGAAGCTTTCTTT. The full variable domain, completed using reference TRBV11-3 and TRBJ1-1, is EAGVVQSPRYKIIEKKQPVAFWCNPISGHNTLYWYLQNLGQGPELLIRYENEEAVDDSQLPKDRFSAERLKGVDSTLKIQPAELGDSAVYLCASSSGPNEAFFGQGTRLTVV.

This clonotype was found a few times. The gene calls are TRBV7-9 and TRBJ2-7; D is unresolved. CDR1 is SEHNR and CDR2 is FQNEAQ in the germline V gene (reference sequence). V was clipped by 5 bases and J by 3 bases, with 8 bases between them. The CDR3 extends over 12 amino acids. CDR3 loop: CASSRPNYEQYF. Written as DNA, the CDR3 is TGTGCCAGCAGCCGGCCGAACTACGAGCAGTACTTC. Based on the CDR3 plus reference TRBV7-9 and TRBJ2-7, the full variable domain is DTGVSQNPRHKITKRGQNVTFRCDPISEHNRLYWYRQTLGQGPEFLTYFQNEAQLEKSRLLSDRFSAERPKGSFSTLEIQRTEQGDSAMYLCASSRPNYEQYFGPGTRLTVT.